This entry lists 4 T cell receptor beta chains sequenced from one sample in a study of control samples from healthy donors and cancer patients. Here immunoSEQ multiplex PCR was the method, and the copy in TCRdb shows in-frame clones only, minus some. Found here are roughly 49,000 clones, about nine tenths of them singletons; the top ten hold roughly 42%. Specimen: PBMCs. Every receptor here comes from a man aged 45-65 years with head and neck cancer.

The V call is TRBV28, the J call TRBJ2-5; D may correspond to TRBD1 or TRBD2 (6 bases each). The CDR3 spans 13 residues. Trimming left V 6 bases short and J 3 bases short, with 11 bases between. Germline CDR1 and CDR2: MDHEN and SYDVKM. Here the CDR3 reads CASRLRGEETQYF. The CDR3 bases are TGTGCCAGCAGACTAAGGGGGGAAGAGACCCAGTACTTC.

The rearrangement uses TRBV30 and TRBJ2-7; D perhaps matches TRBD1 (5 bases). CDR1 and CDR2 from the germline V gene are GTSNPN and SVGIG (reference sequence). V gave up 4 bases and J gave up 1 base, with 11 bases separating them. This CDR3 spans 13 amino acids. CDR3 sequence: CAWKRGRSYEQYF. In DNA form, the CDR3 reads TGTGCCTGGAAAAGGGGAAGGTCCTACGAGCAGTACTTC.

V gene TRBV5-4 combines with J gene TRBJ2-2; D ambiguous. The CDR3 contains 14 residues. The germline V and J ends were trimmed by 4 bases and 2 bases, with 9 bases remaining between them. Per germline, CDR1 SGHNT and CDR2 YYREEE (reference sequence). As DNA, the CDR3 is TGTGCCAGCAGCGCTAAGTTAAACACCGGGGAGCTGTTTTTT. It is translated as CASSAKLNTGELFF. The complete variable domain, with remaining parts taken from reference TRBV5-4 and TRBJ2-2, reads ETGVTQSPTHLIKTRGQQVTLRCSSQSGHNTVSWYQQALGQGPQFIFQYYREEENGRGNFPPRFSGLQFPNYSSELNVNALELDDSALYLCASSAKLNTGELFFGEGSRLTVL.

The chain links TRBV2 to TRBJ2-3, with D hard to call. Germline V lookup: CDR1 SNHLY, CDR2 FYNNEI. The CDR3 runs 12 residues. V dropped 6 bases and J dropped 1 base, with 5 bases sitting between them. The CDR3 is CASRTRTDTQYF. The CDR3 nucleotides read TGTGCCAGCAGAACTCGCACAGATACGCAGTATTTT.